A selection of T cell receptor beta chains follows, all from one sample in a study of regulatory T cells in long-lasting Graves disease. Using its own MiXCR run on the multiplex PCR reads, TCRdb lists one record per CDR3 protein. The sample includes around 400,000 distinct CDR3 sequences, roughly 16% of them seen just once. The sequencing used peripheral blood mononuclear cells (PBMCs), collected at new diagnosis, from a patient treated with antithyroid drugs. The origin of the receptors is a female donor with Graves disease. CDR3s include the opening cysteine and the closing phenylalanine or tryptophan. Clone size is stated in some rows and not others, as once, few, many or a class when expanded.

V gene	clone size	J gene	CDR3 protein
TRBV6-4	.	TRBJ1-1	CASSPGTNPIPTEAFF
TRBV19	.	TRBJ2-4	CASRAQGQRNIQYF
TRBV3-1	many	TRBJ1-1	CASSLRHVGTEAFF
TRBV20-1	.	TRBJ1-5	CSAGAGASNQPQHF
TRBV4-3	many	TRBJ2-3	CASSQEGLAGKTTQYF
TRBV12-3/TRBV12-4	many	TRBJ2-7	CASRLAGVGEQYF
TRBV20-1	many	TRBJ2-2	CSARVGPPAQGITGELFF
TRBV20-1	.	TRBJ2-1	CSALAGPSYNEQFF
TRBV13	many	TRBJ2-7	CASSLGQGGSREQYF
TRBV28	many	TRBJ1-6	CASVKYNSPLHF
TRBV5-1	.	TRBJ1-1	CASSSWGNRRTEAFF
TRBV24-1	many	TRBJ2-3	CATSEGVHTDTQYF
TRBV11-2	.	TRBJ2-5	CASSLRLAGTAGETQYF
TRBV2	many	TRBJ1-2	CASRAGVTSSF
TRBV20-1	many	TRBJ1-1	CSAAHRGTEAFF
TRBV2	few	TRBJ2-3	CASGLAWGTDTQYF
TRBV4-1	few	TRBJ2-7	CASSPLEVGVYEQYF
TRBV24-1	few	TRBJ2-1	CATSDESGQGRYNEQFF
TRBV12-3/TRBV12-4	.	TRBJ2-7	CASSPGQGASPLEQYF
TRBV12-3/TRBV12-4	many	TRBJ1-2	CASRGTGGYGYTF
TRBV28	.	TRBJ1-1	CASSLSAERTNTEAFF
TRBV6-4	many	TRBJ1-6	CASSDSTNSPLHF
TRBV6-1	many	TRBJ1-1	CASSRSPNTEAFF
TRBV28	.	TRBJ2-6	CASSPGGGFSGANVLTF
TRBV24-1	few	TRBJ2-3	CATGRGITDTQYF
TRBV5-1	many	TRBJ1-1	CASSLSRDRGGTEAFF
TRBV29-1	.	TRBJ2-5	CSVEDLGLAGGSYQETQYF
TRBV27	many	TRBJ2-3	CASSLGGPDTQYF
TRBV2	many	TRBJ2-7	CASSTGLDEQYF
TRBV2	many	TRBJ1-5	CASSEGGRGNQPQHF
TRBV12-3/TRBV12-4	many	TRBJ1-1	CASSSPTGMNTEAFF
TRBV6-1	many	TRBJ1-2	CASFKGVYGYTF
TRBV28	few	TRBJ1-5	CASSPRLRVSQPQHF
TRBV11-1	many	TRBJ2-1	CASSPGQSPYNEQFF
TRBV6-1	many	TRBJ2-1	CASSEAQWTGDDEQFF
TRBV5-8	many	TRBJ1-2	CASSQPAESNYGYTF
TRBV2	many	TRBJ2-2	CASSPYRLRAGELFF
TRBV5-1	many	TRBJ2-7	CASSLTYAYEQYF
TRBV4-1	.	TRBJ2-6	CASSLTRVAGANVLTF
TRBV4-1	many	TRBJ2-7	CASSQDRTAGAYEQYF
TRBV7-9	few	TRBJ2-5	CASSLEANQETQYF
TRBV29-1	many	TRBJ2-1	CSVDSGHYTYNEQFF
TRBV29-1	.	TRBJ2-3	CSVDQGEGGDTQYF
TRBV24-1	many	TRBJ1-2	CATKKTADYGYTF
TRBV5-1	.	TRBJ2-3	CASSFGQRGTDTQYF
TRBV28	many	TRBJ2-7	CATQLAGYSYEQYF
TRBV7-9	.	TRBJ2-1	CASSLAINPGQGSYNEQFF
TRBV25-1	few	TRBJ1-4	CASSAGGRINEKLFF
TRBV7-2	.	TRBJ2-1	CASSRLHTSGLVGNEQFF
TRBV4-3	many	TRBJ1-2	CASSPKYPGDYGYTF
TRBV4-1	.	TRBJ1-2	CASSQDISGQAYGYTF
TRBV9	many	TRBJ2-3	CASSAFSRDPDTQYF
TRBV6-1	many	TRBJ2-5	CASSPLGDRTYQETQYF
TRBV28	many	TRBJ2-7	CASSNNRGKSSYEQYF
TRBV6-1	many	TRBJ2-5	CASKPTGSQETQYF